Shown below are 2 T cell receptor beta chains from a single sample sequenced in a study of T cell repertoires in cytomegalovirus infection. TCRdb called the reads again in MiXCR, with one record for every CDR3 protein. Altogether approximately 400,000 distinct CDR3 sequences are present, roughly 30% being singletons, with the ten largest covering around 15%. Sequencing input: PBMCs. These receptors originate from a human donor in good health (CMV status not recorded). Some clones in this sample may be carry-over from other donors' samples.

Turning to this clonotype: With a much larger clone just one base away, this may be a read error. This chain connects TRBV7-2 to TRBJ2-1; D uncertain. The V gene's germline CDR1 is SGHTA and CDR2 FQGNSA. The CDR3 loop spans 13 amino acids. The CDR3 loop reads CASSFGRYSEQFF. CDR3 coding DNA: TGTGCCAGCAGCTTCGGACGGTACAGTGAGCAGTTCTTC.

Details on this clonotype: The conserved phenylalanine or tryptophan is not found at the CDR3 terminus, so this likely reflects a read error. The chain couples TRBV7-2 to TRBJ1-1, with D maybe TRBD1 (5 bases). Germline V gives CDR1 SGHTA, CDR2 FQGNSA. V was trimmed by 6 bases and J by 5 bases, leaving 22 bases between them. CDR3 length: 16 amino acids. The CDR3 region has the DNA TGTGCCAGCAGTCACAATCGCCCCGGGGGAGGAACTGAAGCTTTCTTG. Protein product: CASSHNRPGGGTEAFL.